The 31 T cell receptor beta chains below come from one sample, sequenced in a study of vaccination and CD4 T cells after COVID-19. Treatment given: 10-day PBMC culture with coronavirus spike peptide pools or control peptides (ViraFEST assay). The Oncomine TCR Beta short-read assay sequenced DNA from cultured CD4+ T cells. TCRdb processed the PCR reads anew with MiXCR; each CDR3 protein has one entry. The repertoire holds over 9,500 distinct CDR3 sequences, with less than 35% as singletons. No antigen has been assigned to these receptors. The specimen was cultured CD4+ T cells from blood. The receptors stem from a human donor with COVID-19.

The gene calls are TRBV7-2 and TRBJ1-3, with unresolved D. CDR3 length: 14 residues. In germline, CDR1 is SGHTA, CDR2 FQGNSA. V was cut by 0 bases and J by 5 bases, with 8 bases left in between. The CDR3 DNA is TGTGCCAGCAGCTTAGCCCAAACCAGAAACACCATATATTTT. Translated: CASSLAQTRNTIYF.

This chain links TRBV15 with TRBJ1-4; D perhaps matches TRBD1 (5 bases). V was shortened by 0 bases and J by 7 bases, with 15 bases between the two germline ends. CDR3 length: 16 residues. The germline CDR1 and CDR2 sequences are LNHNV and YYDKDF (reference sequence). The CDR3 DNA is TGTGCCACCAGCAGAGATCTGGGCCAGGGAGGTGAAAAACTGTTTTTT. Translation: CATSRDLGQGGEKLFF.

V gene TRBV20-1 combines with J gene TRBJ2-5; tentatively, D is TRBD1 (5 bases). The CDR3 has 13 residues. V dropped 0 bases and J dropped 13 bases, with 18 bases sitting between them. Germline assignment: CDR1 DFQATT and CDR2 SNEGSKA (reference sequence). CDR3 bases: TGCAGTGCTAGAGATCTCGGCCAGGGCGGCCGGTACTTC. It is translated as CSARDLGQGGRYF.

The chain links TRBV5-5 to TRBJ2-7; 9 bases are a match to TRBD2. The CDR3 is 17 residues long. The trim removed 3 bases at V and 5 bases at J, leaving 15 bases unmatched. Germline CDR1 reads SGHKS; CDR2 reads YYEKEE (reference sequence). CDR3: CASSSFKAGGRAHEQYF. CDR3 nucleotides: TGTGCCAGCAGCTCCTTCAAGGCGGGGGGGAGAGCCCACGAGCAGTACTTC.

The genes are TRBV27 and TRBJ2-7, with a weak D call TRBD2 (5 bases). CDR3 size: 15 residues. The germline V and J ends were trimmed by 6 bases and 0 bases, with 15 bases remaining between them. Germline CDR1 reads MNHEY; CDR2 reads SMNVEV (reference sequence). In DNA form, the CDR3 reads TGTGCCAGCAGGGATCCCTCGGGGATCTCCTACGAGCAGTACTTC. It encodes CASRDPSGISYEQYF.

The chain is built from TRBV24-1 and TRBJ2-3; D remains ambiguous. Trimming shortened V by 10 bases and J by 2 bases, and 12 bases separated the two germline ends. The CDR3 sequence is 13 residues long. From germline, CDR1 is KGHDR and CDR2 SFDVKD. The CDR3 sequence: CATKEPVTDTQYF. The CDR3 nucleotides read TGTGCCACTAAAGAACCGGTCACAGATACGCAGTATTTT.

CDR3 protein: CSPQSAEHTEAFF. In DNA, the CDR3 is TGCAGCCCCCAATCGGCGGAACACACTGAAGCTTTCTTT. This chain connects TRBV20-1 to TRBJ1-1, with D unresolved. The CDR3 runs to 13 residues. From germline, CDR1 is DFQATT and CDR2 SNEGSKA (reference sequence).

CDR3 in DNA: TGCAGTGCTCGTCTTCACCTATACGAGCAGTACTTC. It encodes CSARLHLYEQYF. The chain has TRBV20-1 and TRBJ2-7; unclear D gene. V lost 5 bases and J lost 4, with 12 bases in between. The germline V gene has CDR1 DFQATT and CDR2 SNEGSKA (reference sequence). The length of the CDR3 is 12 residues.

This clonotype was seen only a few times. The V and J genes are TRBV6-2 or TRBV6-3 and TRBJ1-1, with 8 bases aligning to TRBD1. This CDR3 contains 14 residues. V lost 6 bases and J lost 1; bases outside the gene matches: 4. The germline gives CDR1 MNHEY, CDR2 SVGEGT. CDR3 sequence: CASRDRGGNTEAFF. In DNA, the CDR3 is TGTGCCAGCAGAGACAGGGGAGGGAACACTGAAGCTTTCTTT.

V gene TRBV18 combines with J gene TRBJ1-6; no clear D gene. V lost 3 bases and J 5 bases, leaving 11 bases between the germline ends. The CDR3 is 15 residues long. Germline values: CDR1 KGHSH, CDR2 LQKENI. CDR3 coding DNA: TGTGCCAGCTCACCGTCAGGCGATAATAATTCACCCCTCCACTTT. Amino acids: CASSPSGDNNSPLHF.

This clonotype appeared a few times. The V and J genes are TRBV2 and TRBJ1-6, with TRBD1 matching 7 bases. Unmatched junction bases numbered 0, after V lost 2 bases and J lost 8 bases. Germline CDR1 SNHLY, CDR2 FYNNEI. The CDR3 is made up of 13 amino acids. The CDR3, as DNA: TGTGCCAGCAGTGAAACAGGGGATTCACCCCTCCACTTT. It encodes CASSETGDSPLHF.

This clonotype is large within its sample. The rearrangement uses TRBV25-1 and TRBJ1-5; 7 positions agree with TRBD1. The CDR3 totals 14 residues. The ends lost 5 bases at V and 3 bases at J; junction bases unmatched: 4. Germline lookup yields CDR1 MGHDK and CDR2 SYGVNS. CDR3 residues: CASSTQGLNQPQHF. DNA of the CDR3: TGTGCCAGCAGTACACAGGGGCTCAATCAGCCCCAGCATTTT.

This clonotype was detected only a few times. This chain connects TRBV24-1 to TRBJ1-1; tentative D call: TRBD1 (5 bases). The CDR3 is 14 amino acids. V was clipped by 4 bases and J by 1 base, with 9 bases between them. The germline V gene encodes CDR1 KGHDR and CDR2 SFDVKD. CDR3 bases: TGTGCCACCAGTGAGGGGGGGGGGAACACTGAAGCTTTCTTT. Protein sequence: CATSEGGGNTEAFF.

In nucleotides, the CDR3 is TGTGCCAGTAGTGCCCTCGGACAGGGGTCTAACTATGGCTACACCTTC. This encodes CASSALGQGSNYGYTF. This chain joins TRBV19 and TRBJ1-2; 9 bases fit TRBD1. V trimming: 5 bases; J trimming: 0 bases; junction bases outside the gene matches: 7. Germline loops: CDR1 LNHDA, CDR2 SQIVND (reference sequence). The CDR3 runs to 16 residues.

This chain connects TRBV12-3 or TRBV12-4 to TRBJ2-5, with TRBD2 as a possible D gene (5 bases). The V gene lost 2 bases and the J gene lost 5 bases, with 12 bases spanning the gap. The CDR3 runs 14 residues. CDR3 sequence reads: CASSLLGVGETQYF. In DNA, the CDR3 is TGTGCCAGCAGTTTACTCGGGGTAGGGGAGACCCAGTACTTC.

The chain combines TRBV11-2 with TRBJ2-7; TRBD1 aligns across 7 bases. The CDR3 consists of 14 residues. The germline CDR1 and CDR2 sequences are SGHAT and FQNNGV. V was pared by 6 bases and J by 1 base, with 6 bases of the junction left unmatched. The CDR3, as DNA: TGTGCCAGCAGTTCGGACAGGTCATCCTACGAGCAGTACTTC. Translation: CASSSDRSSYEQYF. The whole variable domain, filled in from reference TRBV11-2 and TRBJ2-7, reads EAGVAQSPRYKIIEKRQSVAFWCNPISGHATLYWYQQILGQGPKLLIQFQNNGVVDDSQLPKDRFSAERLKGVDSTLKIQPAKLEDSAVYLCASSSDRSSYEQYFGPGTRLTVT.

Here the CDR3 reads CASSPTGGDYEQYF. The DNA for the CDR3 is TGTGCCAGCAGCCCGACAGGGGGCGATTACGAGCAGTACTTC. This rearrangement joins TRBV7-9 to TRBJ2-7; 10 bases line up with TRBD1. V lost 5 bases to trimming and J lost 4 bases; unmatched junction nucleotides: 5. Germline V gene sequence: CDR1 SEHNR, CDR2 FQNEAQ (reference sequence). This CDR3 contains 14 residues.

In DNA form, the CDR3 reads TGTGCCAGCAGTCCGGGACAACGTGCCGGGGAGCTGTTTTTT. Translated, it gives CASSPGQRAGELFF. The rearrangement joins TRBV12-3 or TRBV12-4 to TRBJ2-2, with TRBD1 as a possible D gene (6 bases). Trimming removed 5 bases from V and 6 bases from J, with 13 bases in between. The CDR3 sequence is 14 residues long.

The chain uses TRBV6-1 and TRBJ1-1, with D perhaps TRBD1 (6 bases). CDR3 length: 14 amino acids. CDR1 MNHNS and CDR2 SASEGT come from the germline V gene. V was pared by 6 bases and J by 1 base, with 12 bases between. The CDR3 loop reads CASSQRTANTEAFF. The DNA of the CDR3 is TGTGCCAGCAGCCAAAGGACAGCGAACACTGAAGCTTTCTTT.

This chain connects TRBV7-8 to TRBJ1-5; 8 nucleotides align to TRBD1. The CDR3 totals 15 residues. Germline loops: CDR1 SGHVS, CDR2 FQNEAQ. Germline trimming cut 8 bases from V and 6 bases from J; bases unmatched to any gene: 12. CDR3: CASVATGGDRQPQHF. CDR3 coding DNA: TGTGCCAGCGTGGCCACAGGGGGTGATCGTCAGCCCCAGCATTTT.

The V gene is TRBV2, the J gene TRBJ2-7; D is uncertain. Trimming shortened V by 5 bases and J by 4 bases, and 18 bases separated the two germline ends. The CDR3 sequence is 15 residues long. Looked up from germline, CDR1 is SNHLY and CDR2 is FYNNEI. CDR3 nucleotide sequence: TGTGCCAGCAGTCCTCTCGCAGCCGGTGGGTACGAGCAGTACTTC. Amino acids: CASSPLAAGGYEQYF.

The chain is built from TRBV19 and TRBJ2-7, with D possibly TRBD1 on 6 matching bases. This CDR3 is built from 13 residues. Germline V CDR1 and CDR2: LNHDA, SQIVND (reference sequence). The V gene lost 3 bases and the J gene lost 8 bases, with 14 bases spanning the gap. Here the CDR3 DNA reads TGTGCCAGTAGTATTGACATCAGGGACAAGCAGTACTTC. Translating it yields CASSIDIRDKQYF. Full variable domain (outside the CDR3, taken from reference TRBV19 and TRBJ2-7): DGGITQSPKYLFRKEGQNVTLSCEQNLNHDAMYWYRQDPGQGLRLIYYSQIVNDFQKGDIAEGYSVSREKKESFPLTVTSAQKNPTAFYLCASSIDIRDKQYFGPGTRLTVT.

This clonotype was observed a handful of times. CDR3 bases: TGTGCCAGCAGTTTAACAGGGGGCGTCTCCCAGCCCCAGCATTTT. This sequence encodes CASSLTGGVSQPQHF. The J gene is TRBJ1-5, the V gene TRBV28, with 9 bases matching TRBD1. Germline V gene lookup returns CDR1 MDHEN and CDR2 SYDVKM. This CDR3 spans 15 amino acids. Trimming cost V 2 bases and J 7 bases; bases outside gene matches: 6.

V and J are TRBV6-1 and TRBJ1-4; D is possibly TRBD1 (6 bases). With 6 bases removed from V and 2 bases from J, the gap between germline ends came to 16 bases. CDR1 is MNHNS, CDR2 SASEGT, per germline. The CDR3 is 16 residues long. The DNA of the CDR3 is TGTGCCAGCAGCCCAGGGGTTATGGCTACTAATGAAAAACTGTTTTTT. Protein product: CASSPGVMATNEKLFF.

This clonotype is deemed medium-sized. This chain connects TRBV7-2 to TRBJ1-5, with D possibly TRBD1 on 6 matching bases. This CDR3 has 17 amino acids. Looked up from germline, CDR1 is SGHTA and CDR2 is FQGNSA. V was trimmed by 2 bases and J by 2 bases, leaving 16 bases between them. The CDR3 DNA follows: TGTGCCAGCAGCTTACGCGCGGCAGGGGATGGCAATCAGCCCCAGCATTTT. It translates to CASSLRAAGDGNQPQHF. The full variable domain, its missing parts supplied by reference TRBV7-2 and TRBJ1-5, is GAGVSQSPSNKVTEKGKDVELRCDPISGHTALYWYRQSLGQGLEFLIYFQGNSAPDKSGLPSDRFSAERTGGSVSTLTIQRTQQEDSAVYLCASSLRAAGDGNQPQHFGDGTRLSIL.

This clonotype turned up a few times. The chain recombines TRBV11-3 with TRBJ2-7; TRBD2 aligns across 9 bases. V lost 1 base to trimming and J lost 6 bases; unmatched junction nucleotides: 1. This CDR3 region has 13 residues. Germline V CDR1 and CDR2: SGHNT, YENEEA. The CDR3 coding sequence is TGTGCCAGCAGCTTAGTGCGGGGGGGCGAGCAGTACTTC. Its protein product is CASSLVRGGEQYF.

The sample holds a few counts of this clonotype. The J gene is TRBJ1-5, the V gene TRBV7-2, with 7 bases fitting TRBD1. Germline loops: CDR1 SGHTA, CDR2 FQGNSA. The CDR3 is 15 residues long. V shed 4 bases, J shed 4 bases, and the junction held 7 bases outside the gene matches. The CDR3 protein is CASSSTGTANQPQHF. As DNA, the CDR3 is TGTGCCAGCAGCTCCACCGGGACAGCTAATCAGCCCCAGCATTTT.

This chain connects TRBV5-4 to TRBJ1-3; tentative D call: TRBD1 (5 bases). The CDR3 length is 16 residues. Trimming left V 0 bases short and J 0 bases short, with 10 bases between. The germline V gene has CDR1 SGHNT and CDR2 YYREEE (reference sequence). The CDR3 DNA is TGTGCCAGCAGCTTGGGTGGAGGGGACTCTGGAAACACCATATATTTT. Translated, it gives CASSLGGGDSGNTIYF.

The J gene is TRBJ1-5, the V gene TRBV6-2 or TRBV6-3, with D possibly being TRBD1 (5 bases). The CDR3 runs 13 residues. V was cut by 7 bases and J by 9 bases, with 16 bases left in between. Germline-derived CDR1 and CDR2 are MNHEY and SVGEGT. The CDR3 spells CASTPPGFGPQHF. CDR3 sequence (DNA): TGTGCCAGCACCCCGCCAGGGTTTGGGCCCCAGCATTTT.

The CDR3 DNA sequence: TGTGCCAGCAGTCAAACCCGAAGTCAGCCCCAGCATTTT. Its translation: CASSQTRSQPQHF. J is TRBJ1-5 and V is TRBV7-9; D call uncertain. Germline V gene sequence: CDR1 SEHNR, CDR2 FQNEAQ (reference sequence). Trimming took off 6 bases at V and 6 bases at J, with 12 bases between the two ends. There are 13 residues in the CDR3.

There are a few counts of this clonotype. CDR3 DNA sequence: TGTGCCAGCAGTTTAGGGGGCGGTTCGAACACTGAAGCTTTCTTT. Translating gives CASSLGGGSNTEAFF. V and J are TRBV6-5 and TRBJ1-1; TRBD1 agrees at 7 bases. V lost 4 bases to trimming and J lost 1 base; unmatched junction nucleotides: 6. CDR1 is MNHEY, CDR2 SVGAGI, per germline. CDR3 length: 15 residues.